This T cell receptor (beta chain) was observed in a study of shared clonotypes between healthy human individuals. Across the whole study: Plates per donor: three CD4 naive, three CD4 memory, two CD8 naive, one CD8 memory.

Worth noting for this clone: Its antigen is as yet unknown.

Whole-study results and caveats: Naive subsets generally had larger estimated richness than memory subsets. The sole specimen, blood, was sampled, and tissue repertoires likely differ.

Generated by immunoSEQ multiplex PCR, the TCRdb table keeps only in-frame clones and is missing some. The sample includes under 1 million clones, approximately 96% of them seen just once. The V end lost 1 base, the J end lost 1 base, and 8 bases lay between the germline ends. Per the germline V gene, CDR1 is SGHKS and CDR2 is YYEKEE (reference sequence). This CDR3 has 14 residues. In the naive CD8 group, cells lacked CD45RO and were positively selected for CCR7, so terminally differentiated effector memory CD45RA+ cells were left out. V gene TRBV5-5 combines with J gene TRBJ1-1; perhaps TRBD1 as D (6 bases). This clonotype was sampled from a man aged 25-45 years in good health. Sequenced sample: naive CD8+ T cells sorted from blood. This chain's CDR3 is CASSLRGENTEAFF. The DNA of the CDR3 is TGTGCCAGCAGCTTGAGGGGGGAGAACACTGAAGCTTTCTTT. Full variable domain (missing parts from reference TRBV5-5 and TRBJ1-1): DAGVTQSPTHLIKTRGQQVTLRCSPISGHKSVSWYQQVLGQGPQFIFQYYEKEERGRGNFPDRFSARQFPNYSSELNVNALLLGDSALYLCASSLRGENTEAFFGQGTRLTVV.